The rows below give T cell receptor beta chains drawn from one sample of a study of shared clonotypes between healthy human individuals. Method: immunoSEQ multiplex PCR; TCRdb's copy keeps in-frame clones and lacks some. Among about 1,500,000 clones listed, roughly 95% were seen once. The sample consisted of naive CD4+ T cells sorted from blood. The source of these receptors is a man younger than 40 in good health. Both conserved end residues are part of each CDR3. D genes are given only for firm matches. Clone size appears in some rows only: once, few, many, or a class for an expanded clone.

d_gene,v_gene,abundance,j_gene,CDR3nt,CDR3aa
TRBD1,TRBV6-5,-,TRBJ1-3,TGTGCCAGCAGTTACTCGGGACAGGGGGCAGACACCATATATTTT,CASSYSGQGADTIYF
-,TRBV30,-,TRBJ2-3,TGTGCCTGGAGTGTGGAATATACGCAGTATTTT,CAWSVEYTQYF
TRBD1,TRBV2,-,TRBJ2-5,TGTGCCAGCAGCCCGATTGGGACAGGGGTTATCGAGACCCAGTACTTC,CASSPIGTGVIETQYF
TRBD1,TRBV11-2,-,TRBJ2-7,TGTGCCAGCAGCTTAGTTGGGACAGGGGACTACGAGCAGTACTTC,CASSLVGTGDYEQYF
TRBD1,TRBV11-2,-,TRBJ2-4,TGTGCCAGCAGCTCGTACAGGGGAACCAAAAACATTCAGTACTTC,CASSSYRGTKNIQYF
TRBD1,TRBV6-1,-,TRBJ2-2,TGTGCCAGCAGACGGGACAGGGGAACCGGGGAGCTGTTTTTT,CASRRDRGTGELFF
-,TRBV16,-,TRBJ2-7,TGTGCCAGCAGCCCCTCTAGAGAGCAGTACTTC,CASSPSREQYF
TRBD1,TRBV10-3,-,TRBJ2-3,TGTGCCATCAGTGAGTCGAAAGGGACAGGGACCTACACAGATACGCAGTATTTT,CAISESKGTGTYTDTQYF
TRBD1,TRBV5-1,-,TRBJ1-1,TGCGCCAGCCGGCAAGACAGGGACACTGAAGCTTTCTTT,CASRQDRDTEAFF
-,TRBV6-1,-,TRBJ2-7,TGTGCCAGCAAAGGAGGCGGCGAGCAGTACTTC,CASKGGGEQYF
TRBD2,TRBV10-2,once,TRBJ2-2,TGCGCCAGCAGAATAGCGGGAGGTAGCCCCGGGGAGCTGTTTTTT,CASRIAGGSPGELFF
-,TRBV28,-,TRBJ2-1,TGTGCCAGCGGGCTAGGTCTCGGTGAGCAGTTCTTC,CASGLGLGEQFF
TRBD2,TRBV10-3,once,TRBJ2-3,TGTGCCATCAGTGAGACGGTAGCGGGAGGGCGTAAAGATACGCAGTATTTT,CAISETVAGGRKDTQYF
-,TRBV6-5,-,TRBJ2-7,TGTGCCAGCAGTTACAGGGAGGAGGGTTCCTACGAGCAGTACTTC,CASSYREEGSYEQYF
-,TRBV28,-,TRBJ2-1,TGTGCCAGCAGGTGGGGAGGCTCCTACAATGAGCAGTTCTTC,CASRWGGSYNEQFF
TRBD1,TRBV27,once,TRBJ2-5,TGTGCCAGCAGTGGGACAGGGCGGGCTTTGGAGACCCAGTACTTC,CASSGTGRALETQYF
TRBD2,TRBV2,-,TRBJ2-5,TGTGCCAGCAGTAAAAAGACTAGCGGTGGGGAGACCCAGTACTTC,CASSKKTSGGETQYF
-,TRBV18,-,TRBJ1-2,TGTGCCAGCTCACCAGGGGGAGAAGGCTACACCTTC,CASSPGGEGYTF
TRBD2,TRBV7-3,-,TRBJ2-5,TGTGCCAGCAGCTCCCTCCGGGGACTAAACAAAGAGACCCAGTACTTC,CASSSLRGLNKETQYF
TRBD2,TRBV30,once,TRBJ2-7,TGTGCCTGGAGTGTGGGACTAGGGTACGAGCAGTACTTC,CAWSVGLGYEQYF
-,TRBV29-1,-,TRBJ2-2,TGCAGCGTTCAGAGGAGGGACCCCGGGGAGCTGTTTTTT,CSVQRRDPGELFF
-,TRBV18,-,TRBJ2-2,TGTGCCAGCTCACCCCTGGGGGGCGTGCTGTTTTTT,CASSPLGGVLFF
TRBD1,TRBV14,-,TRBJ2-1,TGTGCCAGCACCGTTCCAGGGGGCAATGAGCAGTTCTTC,CASTVPGGNEQFF
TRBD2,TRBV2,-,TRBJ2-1,TGTGCCAGCAGGAGACTAGCGGGAGGGGGTAGGAATGAGCAGTTCTTC,CASRRLAGGGRNEQFF
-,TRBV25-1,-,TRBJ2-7,TGTGCCAGCAGTGGACCGGGCCCCAGGGCGGGGGAGCAGTACTTC,CASSGPGPRAGEQYF
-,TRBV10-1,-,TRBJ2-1,TGCGCCAGCAGTGAGTTACGGTTATTGGACAATGAGCAGTTCTTC,CASSELRLLDNEQFF
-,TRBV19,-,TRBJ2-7,TGTGCCAGTAGTATTTTAGGGGCCGAGCAGTACTTC,CASSILGAEQYF
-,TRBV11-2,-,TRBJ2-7,TGTGCCAGCAGCTTAGAATTGGGGAACTACGAGCAGTACTTC,CASSLELGNYEQYF
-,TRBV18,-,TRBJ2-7,TGTGCCAGCTCACCACGGGACGGTCCCTACGAGCAGTACTTC,CASSPRDGPYEQYF
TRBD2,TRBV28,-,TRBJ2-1,TGTGCCAGCAGCCCCACCGGGACTAGCGGTGCCTACAATGAGCAGTTCTTC,CASSPTGTSGAYNEQFF
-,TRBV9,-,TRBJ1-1,TGTGCCAGCAGCGTAGGGGCGAAGAACACTGAAGCTTTCTTT,CASSVGAKNTEAFF
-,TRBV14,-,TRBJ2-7,TGTGCCAGCAGCCAAGTGTCTATCCGGCCTCGAGGGCTTCCCTACGAGCAGTACTTC,CASSQVSIRPRGLPYEQYF
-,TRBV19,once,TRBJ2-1,TGTGCCAGTAGTATAGTAGCCAGCGACTACAATGAGCAGTTCTTC,CASSIVASDYNEQFF
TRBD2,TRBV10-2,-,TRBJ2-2,TGCGCCAGCCATTACGGCCTAATTAGCGGGAGTGGGGCCGGGGAGCTGTTTTTT,CASHYGLISGSGAGELFF
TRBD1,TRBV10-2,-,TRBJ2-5,TGCGCCAGCAGTGGGGATACAGGGGGCTGGGAGACCCAGTACTTC,CASSGDTGGWETQYF
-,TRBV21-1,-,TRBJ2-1,TGTGCCAGCAGCGAAAGAGTGGCCGAAACCGCAGAAAAATACAATGAGCAGTTCTTC,CASSERVAETAEKYNEQFF
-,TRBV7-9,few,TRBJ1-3,TGTGCCAGCAGCTCACAGGTCCACTCTGGAAACACCATATATTTT,CASSSQVHSGNTIYF
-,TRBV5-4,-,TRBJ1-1,TGTGCCAGCAGCCTCGGGCTGTCGGCCACTGAAGCTTTCTTT,CASSLGLSATEAFF
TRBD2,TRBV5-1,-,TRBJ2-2,TGCGCCAGCAGCTCACTTAGCGGGAGGGGTACCGGGGAGCTGTTTTTT,CASSSLSGRGTGELFF
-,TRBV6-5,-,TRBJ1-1,TGTGCCAGCAGCCTCGGGGCAAACACTGAAGCTTTCTTT,CASSLGANTEAFF
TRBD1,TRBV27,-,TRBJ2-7,TGTGCCAGCAGTTATACCGGGACAGGGGGTAACGAGCAGTACTTC,CASSYTGTGGNEQYF
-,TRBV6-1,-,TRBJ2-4,TGTGCCAGCGGGGTAGCCAAAAACATTCAGTACTTC,CASGVAKNIQYF
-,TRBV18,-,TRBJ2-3,TGTGCCAGCTCACCACCGCGACAGGAAGTGAGAGATACGCAGTATTTT,CASSPPRQEVRDTQYF
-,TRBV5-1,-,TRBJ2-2,TGCGCCAGCTCCCTGATGTGGACCGGGGCCGGGGAGCTGTTTTTT,CASSLMWTGAGELFF
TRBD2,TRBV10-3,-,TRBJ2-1,TGTGCCATCAGGGATAGCGGGAGGGCTTACAATGAGCAGTTCTTC,CAIRDSGRAYNEQFF